Listed here are 10 T cell receptor beta chains from one sample, sequenced in a study of OX40 agonist ivuxolimab in advanced cancers. Method: immunoSEQ multiplex PCR; TCRdb's copy keeps in-frame clones and lacks some. There are tens of thousands of clones in the sample; about nine tenths occur only once, and around 1.8% lies in the top ten. The specimen was CD4+ or CD8+ T cells sorted from blood, collected in a trial of the OX40 agonist ivuxolimab. Source of these receptors: an adult with an advanced solid tumor such as melanoma, head and neck, liver or kidney cancer.

V and J are TRBV21-1 and TRBJ2-7; the table's TRBD2 call for D was not verified on the DNA. TRBV21-1 is a pseudogene locus. The CDR3 has 14 amino acids. CDR3: CASKGRERQYEQYF. The CDR3 DNA reads as TGTGCCAGCAAAGGGCGGGAGCGCCAGTACGAGCAGTACTTC.

This clone turned up a few times. The chain couples TRBV19 to TRBJ1-1, with D maybe TRBD1 (6 bases). The V and J ends lost 6 bases and 2 bases respectively, with 13 bases between them. The CDR3 contains 14 residues. The germline V gene has CDR1 LNHDA and CDR2 SQIVND (reference sequence). CDR3 residues: CASRTMDSNTEAFF. The CDR3 nucleotides read TGTGCCAGTAGGACGATGGACAGTAACACTGAAGCTTTCTTT.

V and J are TRBV6-1 and TRBJ2-5, with 9 bases lining up with TRBD1. The CDR3 spans 15 residues. V shed 6 bases and J 4 bases; nucleotides not matched to a gene: 9. Germline V lookup: CDR1 MNHNS, CDR2 SASEGT. CDR3 DNA sequence: TGTGCCAGCAGCCGGGGACAGGGAAAAGGAGAGACCCAGTACTTC. Translating gives CASSRGQGKGETQYF.

The J gene is TRBJ1-3, the V gene TRBV14, with TRBD1 as a possible D gene (6 bases). Germline lookup yields CDR1 SGHDN and CDR2 FVKESK. The V end lost 5 bases, the J end lost 6 bases, and 14 bases lay between the germline ends. The CDR3 sequence is 14 residues long. The CDR3 reads CASSVQGAENTIYF. The CDR3 DNA is TGTGCCAGCAGCGTACAGGGAGCCGAAAACACCATATATTTT.

The V and J genes are TRBV5-8 and TRBJ2-1; 10 positions agree with TRBD2. The CDR3 has 12 amino acids. Looked up from germline, CDR1 is SGHTS and CDR2 is YDEGEE. The V gene end was trimmed by 7 bases and the J gene end by 14 bases; junction bases not matched to a gene: 9. CDR3: CASWVSGGREFF. The CDR3 DNA is TGTGCCAGCTGGGTTAGCGGGGGGAGGGAGTTCTTC.

The chain is built from TRBV2 and TRBJ2-1; D gene uncertain. V lost 3 bases to trimming and J lost 0 bases, with 9 bases between them. This CDR3 contains 15 residues. In germline, CDR1 is SNHLY, CDR2 FYNNEI. The CDR3 loop is CASSDTQDSYNEQFF. As DNA, the CDR3 is TGTGCCAGCAGTGACACCCAAGACTCCTACAATGAGCAGTTCTTC.

The chain employs TRBV5-1 and TRBJ2-7; TRBD1 might be the D (6 bases). V dropped 5 bases and J dropped 0 bases, with 12 bases sitting between them. Per germline, CDR1 SGHRS and CDR2 YFSETQ. The CDR3 length is 14 residues. This CDR3 reads CASRYRDTSYEQYF. The CDR3 DNA sequence: TGCGCCAGCAGGTATAGGGACACCTCCTACGAGCAGTACTTC.

The chain is built from TRBV27 and TRBJ2-1; TRBD2 matches 14 bases. J gave up 8 bases and V 5 bases, and 8 bases lay outside the gene matches. Germline V lookup: CDR1 MNHEY, CDR2 SMNVEV (reference sequence). This CDR3 is built from 16 residues. CDR3 sequence: CASSQAGTSGSDEQFF. As DNA, the CDR3 is TGTGCCAGCAGTCAGGCCGGGACTAGCGGGAGTGATGAGCAGTTCTTC.

The chain uses TRBV6-5 and TRBJ2-5; a possible D gene is TRBD2 (5 bases). V lost 6 bases and J lost 5, with 13 bases in between. This CDR3 has 13 residues. Germline CDR1 reads MNHEY; CDR2 reads SVGAGI. The CDR3 DNA reads as TGTGCCAGCAGCCTAGCAGGTTACGAGACCCAGTACTTC. Its translation: CASSLAGYETQYF.

The chain joins TRBV19 to TRBJ2-1; 8 bases line up with TRBD2. Trimming at V came to 5 bases and at J to 4 bases, leaving 4 bases not matched to a gene. This CDR3 comprises 14 residues. Per the germline V gene, CDR1 is LNHDA and CDR2 is SQIVND (reference sequence). The CDR3, as DNA: TGTGCCAGTAGTTTTAGCGGGGAGTACAATGAGCAGTTCTTC. It translates to CASSFSGEYNEQFF.